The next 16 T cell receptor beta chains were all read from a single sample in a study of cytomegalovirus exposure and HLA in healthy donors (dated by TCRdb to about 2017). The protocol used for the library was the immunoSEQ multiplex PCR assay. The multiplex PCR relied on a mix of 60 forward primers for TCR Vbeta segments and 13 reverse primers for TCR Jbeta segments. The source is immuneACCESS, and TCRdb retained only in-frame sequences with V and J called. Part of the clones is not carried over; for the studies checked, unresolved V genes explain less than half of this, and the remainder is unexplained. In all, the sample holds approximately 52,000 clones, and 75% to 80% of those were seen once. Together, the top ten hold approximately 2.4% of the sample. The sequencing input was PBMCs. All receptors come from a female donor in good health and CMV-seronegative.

The CDR3: CASSEAGGPRNEQFF. CDR3 nucleotide sequence: TGTGCCAGCAGTGAAGCGGGGGGGCCTAGGAATGAGCAGTTCTTC. This sequence joins TRBV27 and TRBJ2-1, with TRBD2 identical over 10 bases. The CDR3 covers 15 residues. The V and J ends lost 5 bases and 7 bases, in that order; junction bases with no gene match: 8. From germline, CDR1 is MNHEY and CDR2 SMNVEV (reference sequence).

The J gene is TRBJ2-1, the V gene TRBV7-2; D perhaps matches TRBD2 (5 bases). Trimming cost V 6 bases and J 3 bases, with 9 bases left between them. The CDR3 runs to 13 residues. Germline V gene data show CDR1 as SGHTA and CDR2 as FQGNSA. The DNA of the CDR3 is TGTGCCAGCAGGTCCCGGGACTACAATGAGCAGTTCTTC. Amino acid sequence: CASRSRDYNEQFF. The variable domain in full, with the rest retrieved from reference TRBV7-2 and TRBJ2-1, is GAGVSQSPSNKVTEKGKDVELRCDPISGHTALYWYRQSLGQGLEFLIYFQGNSAPDKSGLPSDRFSAERTGGSVSTLTIQRTQQEDSAVYLCASRSRDYNEQFFGPGTRLTVL.

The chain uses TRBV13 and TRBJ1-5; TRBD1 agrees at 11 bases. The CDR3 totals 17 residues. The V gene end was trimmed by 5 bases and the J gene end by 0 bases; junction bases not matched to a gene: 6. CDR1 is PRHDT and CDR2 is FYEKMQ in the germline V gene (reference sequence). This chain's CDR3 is CASSARDRGVSNQPQHF. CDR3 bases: TGTGCCAGCAGCGCACGGGACAGGGGGGTTAGCAATCAGCCCCAGCATTTT.

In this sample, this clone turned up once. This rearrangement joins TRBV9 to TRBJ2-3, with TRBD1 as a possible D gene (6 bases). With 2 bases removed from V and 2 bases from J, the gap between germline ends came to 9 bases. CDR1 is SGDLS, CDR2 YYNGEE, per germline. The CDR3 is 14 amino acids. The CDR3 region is CASSVGTYTDTQYF. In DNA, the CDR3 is TGTGCCAGCAGCGTTGGGACATACACAGATACGCAGTATTTT.

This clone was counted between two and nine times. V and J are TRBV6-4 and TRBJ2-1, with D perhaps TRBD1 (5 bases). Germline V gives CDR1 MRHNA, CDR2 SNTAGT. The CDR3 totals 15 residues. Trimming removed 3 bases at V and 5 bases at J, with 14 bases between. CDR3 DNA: TGTGCCAGCAGTGAGGGGCACGGAGAACACAATGAGCAGTTCTTC. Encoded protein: CASSEGHGEHNEQFF.

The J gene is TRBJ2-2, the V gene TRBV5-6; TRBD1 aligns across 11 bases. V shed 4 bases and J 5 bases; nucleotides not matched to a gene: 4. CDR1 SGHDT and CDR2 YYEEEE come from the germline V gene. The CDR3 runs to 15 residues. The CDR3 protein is CASSVGTGGTGELFF. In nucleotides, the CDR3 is TGTGCCAGCAGCGTAGGGACAGGGGGAACCGGGGAGCTGTTTTTT.

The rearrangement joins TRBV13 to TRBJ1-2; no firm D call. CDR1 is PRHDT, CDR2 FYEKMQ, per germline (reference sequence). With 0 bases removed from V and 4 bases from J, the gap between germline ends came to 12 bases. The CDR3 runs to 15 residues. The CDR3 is CASSLGAVRGYGYTF. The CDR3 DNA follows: TGTGCCAGCAGCTTAGGAGCTGTTCGCGGCTATGGCTACACCTTC.

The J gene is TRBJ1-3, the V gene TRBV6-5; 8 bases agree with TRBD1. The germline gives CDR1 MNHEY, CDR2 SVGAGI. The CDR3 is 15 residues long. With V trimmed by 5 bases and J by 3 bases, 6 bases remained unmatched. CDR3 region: CASSPGGPLGNTIYF. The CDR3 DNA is TGTGCCAGCAGTCCAGGGGGCCCACTTGGAAACACCATATATTTT.

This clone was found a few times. CDR3: CASSFRGEGTQYF. The CDR3 DNA sequence: TGTGCCAGCAGCTTCAGGGGAGAGGGGACCCAGTACTTC. The rearrangement uses TRBV13 and TRBJ2-5; tentative D call: TRBD1 (6 bases). V lost 3 bases and J 7 bases, leaving 12 bases between the germline ends. Germline V gives CDR1 PRHDT, CDR2 FYEKMQ (reference sequence). CDR3 size: 13 residues.

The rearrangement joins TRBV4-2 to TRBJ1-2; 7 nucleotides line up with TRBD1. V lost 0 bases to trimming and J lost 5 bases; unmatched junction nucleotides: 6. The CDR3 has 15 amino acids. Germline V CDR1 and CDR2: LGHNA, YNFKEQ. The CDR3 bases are TGTGCCAGCAGCCAAGAAAAGGGGGCTGGATATGGCTACACCTTC. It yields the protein CASSQEKGAGYGYTF.

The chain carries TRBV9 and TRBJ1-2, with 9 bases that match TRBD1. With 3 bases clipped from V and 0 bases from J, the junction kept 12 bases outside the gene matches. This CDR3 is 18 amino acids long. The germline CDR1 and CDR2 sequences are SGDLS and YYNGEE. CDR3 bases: TGTGCCAGCAGCGACTCTACCGGGACAGGGCCTCCTAACTATGGCTACACCTTC. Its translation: CASSDSTGTGPPNYGYTF. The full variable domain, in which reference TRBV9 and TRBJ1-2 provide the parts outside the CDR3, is DSGVTQTPKHLITATGQRVTLRCSPRSGDLSVYWYQQSLDQGLQFLIQYYNGEERAKGNILERFSAQQFPDLHSELNLSSLELGDSALYFCASSDSTGTGPPNYGYTFGSGTRLTVV.

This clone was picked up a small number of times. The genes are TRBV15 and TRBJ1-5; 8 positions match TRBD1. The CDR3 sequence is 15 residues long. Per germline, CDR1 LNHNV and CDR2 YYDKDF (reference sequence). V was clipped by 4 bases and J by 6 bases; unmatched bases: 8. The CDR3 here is CATSTHGQGTQPQHF. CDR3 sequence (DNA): TGTGCCACCAGCACACACGGACAGGGTACTCAGCCCCAGCATTTT.

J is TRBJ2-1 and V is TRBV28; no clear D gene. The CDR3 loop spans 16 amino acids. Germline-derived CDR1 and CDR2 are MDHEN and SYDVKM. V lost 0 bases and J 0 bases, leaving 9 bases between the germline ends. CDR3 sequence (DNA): TGTGCCAGCAGTTTATGGTTGGCAAGCTCCTACAATGAGCAGTTCTTC. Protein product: CASSLWLASSYNEQFF.

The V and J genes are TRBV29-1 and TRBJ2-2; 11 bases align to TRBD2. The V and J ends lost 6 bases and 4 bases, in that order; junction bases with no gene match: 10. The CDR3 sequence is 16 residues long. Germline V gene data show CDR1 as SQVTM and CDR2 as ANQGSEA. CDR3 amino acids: CSVTLTSGDPTGELFF. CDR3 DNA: TGCAGCGTGACCCTGACTAGCGGGGACCCCACCGGGGAGCTGTTTTTT.

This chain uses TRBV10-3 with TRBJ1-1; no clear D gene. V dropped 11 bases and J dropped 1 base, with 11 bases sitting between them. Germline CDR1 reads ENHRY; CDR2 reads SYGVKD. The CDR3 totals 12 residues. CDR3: CAVGGRNTEAFF. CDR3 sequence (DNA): TGTGCCGTCGGCGGGAGGAACACTGAAGCTTTCTTT.

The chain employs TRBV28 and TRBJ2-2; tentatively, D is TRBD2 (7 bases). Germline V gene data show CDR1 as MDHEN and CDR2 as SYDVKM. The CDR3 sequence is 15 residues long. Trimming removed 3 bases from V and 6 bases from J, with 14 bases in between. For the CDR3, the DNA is TGTGCCAGCAGTTTGGTGCGGGGGCGCTCCGGGGAGCTGTTTTTT. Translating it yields CASSLVRGRSGELFF. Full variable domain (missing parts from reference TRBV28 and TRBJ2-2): DVKVTQSSRYLVKRTGEKVFLECVQDMDHENMFWYRQDPGLGLRLIYFSYDVKMKEKGDIPEGYSVSREKKERFSLILESASTNQTSMYLCASSLVRGRSGELFFGEGSRLTVL.